This T cell receptor (beta chain) was captured by sequencing in a study of blood T cell repertoires in COVID-19. As for the study in general: Nucleic acid was either cDNA or gDNA, and it came from T cells, B-cell-depleted T cells, or PBMCs.

Authors' methods: Amplification from reference gene primers served as the basis for estimated nucleated cell counts. Method: immunoSEQ multiplex PCR; TCRdb's copy keeps in-frame clones and lacks some. V, J and clone size derive from that table, while D and trimming were established from the DNA sequence. The table lists fewer than 450,000 clones, around 86% of them singletons. The sample consisted of peripheral blood. The TCR sequence derives from a woman in her 50s with COVID-19, enrolled during active disease.

CDR3 sequence: CATSDSDFGYTF. CDR3 in DNA: TGTGCCACCAGTGACTCAGACTTTGGCTACACCTTC. The V gene is TRBV24-1, the J gene TRBJ1-2; D gene unclear. Trimming stripped 4 bases from V and 7 bases from J, with 9 bases between. Germline values: CDR1 KGHDR, CDR2 SFDVKD. CDR3 length equals 12 residues.